Each of the 22 T cell receptor beta chains below was sequenced from the same sample in a study of blood T cell repertoires in COVID-19. Data came from immunoSEQ multiplex PCR; TCRdb stores just in-frame clones and leaves some out. Here the sample spans under 150,000 clones, roughly 85% being singletons. Sequences were obtained from peripheral blood. The source of these receptors is a human donor in a cohort sampled during active COVID-19.

The rearrangement joins TRBV3-1 (or the pseudogene TRBV3-2) to TRBJ2-3; D gene ambiguous. In germline, CDR1 is LGHDT, CDR2 YNNKEL (reference sequence). This CDR3 has 14 residues. The V gene lost 1 base and the J gene lost 3 bases, with 8 bases spanning the gap. In nucleotides, the CDR3 is TGTGCCAGCAGCCAAGGTTTCGCGACAGATACGCAGTATTTT. As protein: CASSQGFATDTQYF.

The chain recombines TRBV6-2 or TRBV6-3 with TRBJ1-1; D not resolved. The CDR3 sequence is 15 residues long. Germline V gene lookup returns CDR1 MNHEY and CDR2 SVGEGT. Trimming took 2 bases from V and 1 from J, leaving 11 bases between them. CDR3 sequence: CASSYPGGRNTEAFF. CDR3 nucleotide sequence: TGTGCCAGCAGTTACCCCGGTGGGCGGAACACTGAAGCTTTCTTT.

The chain couples TRBV29-1 to TRBJ2-1, with 10 bases identical to TRBD2. Per the germline V gene, CDR1 is SQVTM and CDR2 is ANQGSEA. CDR3 length: 14 residues. Trimming took 4 bases from V and 6 from J; bases not matched to a gene: 6. CDR3 loop: CSVVPAGGPNEQFF. CDR3 bases: TGCAGCGTTGTGCCAGCGGGGGGGCCCAATGAGCAGTTCTTC.

This clone was recorded only once. V and J are TRBV19 and TRBJ1-5; D may be TRBD1 (5 bases). Germline CDR1 reads LNHDA; CDR2 reads SQIVND (reference sequence). V was cut by 3 bases and J by 4 bases, with 16 bases left in between. CDR3 length equals 16 residues. CDR3 bases: TGTGCCAGTAGTATTTGGGGAAGGGGTGGTAATCAGCCCCAGCATTTT. This codes for CASSIWGRGGNQPQHF.

The rearrangement links TRBV6-5 to TRBJ1-2; D gene ambiguous. Deletions cut 6 bases from V and 7 bases from J, with 15 bases between. Germline values: CDR1 MNHEY, CDR2 SVGAGI. CDR3 length: 13 residues. DNA of the CDR3: TGTGCCAGCAGAACGACGCTAGGAGTTGGCTACACCTTC. This codes for CASRTTLGVGYTF.

J is TRBJ2-1 and V is TRBV5-1; TRBD2 matches at 7 bases. The J segment lost 9 bases and the V segment lost 3 bases, leaving 9 bases of the junction unmatched. This CDR3 has 14 amino acids. The germline V gene has CDR1 SGHRS and CDR2 YFSETQ. The CDR3 coding sequence is TGCGCCAGCAGCTCCGGACTAGTCTCGAGTGAGCAGTTCTTC. This encodes CASSSGLVSSEQFF.

This clone has more than one count but fewer than ten. The genes are TRBV6-2 or TRBV6-3 and TRBJ2-1; maybe TRBD2 (5 bases). The CDR3 is 16 residues long. Germline CDR1 and CDR2: MNHEY and SVGEGT. The V gene lost 0 bases and the J gene lost 6 bases, with 15 bases spanning the gap. CDR3 amino acids: CASSYSVVARVNEQFF. The CDR3 nucleotides are TGTGCCAGCAGTTACTCGGTAGTAGCGAGAGTCAATGAGCAGTTCTTC.

The chain recombines TRBV11-3 with TRBJ2-1, with 10 bases aligning to TRBD2. Per the germline V gene, CDR1 is SGHNT and CDR2 is YENEEA. This CDR3 has 15 residues. V trimming: 3 bases; J trimming: 7 bases; junction bases outside the gene matches: 6. This chain's CDR3 is CASSFSIAGGNEQFF. Here the CDR3 DNA reads TGTGCCAGCAGCTTTTCCATAGCGGGGGGAAATGAGCAGTTCTTC.

The V call is TRBV28, the J call TRBJ2-7; the D gene is possibly TRBD1 (5 bases). Germline V gene lookup returns CDR1 MDHEN and CDR2 SYDVKM. This CDR3 is 14 amino acids long. V shed 5 bases and J shed 3 bases, with 14 bases lying between them. CDR3 nucleotides: TGTGCCAGCAGTCCGTATCAGGGCATCTACGAGCAGTACTTC. It translates to CASSPYQGIYEQYF.

The CDR3 coding sequence is TGTGCCAGCAGTTTTTGGACAGCCATTAACACCGGGGAGCTGTTTTTT. Protein: CASSFWTAINTGELFF. The chain employs TRBV6-2 or TRBV6-3 and TRBJ2-2, with a weak D call TRBD1 (6 bases). This CDR3 is built from 16 residues. Germline-derived CDR1 and CDR2 are MNHEY and SVGEGT. The V end was cut by 4 bases, the J end by 2 bases, with 14 bases between.

The chain employs TRBV9 and TRBJ2-1, with D tentatively TRBD2 (6 bases). Germline V gene lookup returns CDR1 SGDLS and CDR2 YYNGEE. The CDR3 spans 16 residues. V was clipped by 0 bases and J by 1 base, with 11 bases between them. CDR3 DNA sequence: TGTGCCAGCAGCGTAGTGGCGGGGACGTCCTACAATGAGCAGTTCTTC. It codes for CASSVVAGTSYNEQFF.

This clone was seen a single time. Other DNA sequences of this sample code for an identical CDR3. The chain carries TRBV5-4 and TRBJ2-7; 10 bases match TRBD1. V dropped 2 bases and J dropped 4; count of bases not matched to a gene: 3. The CDR3 has 14 residues. Germline V gene data show CDR1 as SGHNT and CDR2 as YYREEE (reference sequence). The CDR3 here is CASSFGDRGYEQYF. CDR3 sequence (DNA): TGTGCCAGCAGCTTTGGGGACAGGGGTTACGAGCAGTACTTC.

The chain combines TRBV25-1 with TRBJ1-3; weak D call: TRBD1 (5 bases). The CDR3 is made up of 16 amino acids. Trimming left V 3 bases short and J 3 bases short, with 15 bases between. The germline CDR1 and CDR2 sequences are MGHDK and SYGVNS. The CDR3 DNA is TGTGCCAGCAGTGATTCCTACGTAGGGGTTGGAAACACCATATATTTT. Its translation: CASSDSYVGVGNTIYF.

This chain joins TRBV11-2 and TRBJ2-1, with 10 positions matching TRBD2. CDR3 length: 12 amino acids. Looked up from germline, CDR1 is SGHAT and CDR2 is FQNNGV. CDR3 sequence: CASRLAGVEQFF. The CDR3, as DNA: TGTGCTTCGCGGCTAGCGGGGGTTGAGCAGTTCTTC.

The CDR3 DNA is TGCGCCAGCAGTCAGGAACTTGGGAGTCTGAACACTGAAGCTTTCTTT. It translates to CASSQELGSLNTEAFF. The V and J genes are TRBV4-3 and TRBJ1-1; D is undetermined. The V end lost 6 bases, the J end lost 0 bases, and 17 bases lay between the germline ends. Germline CDR1 reads LGHNA; CDR2 reads YSLEER. CDR3 size: 16 residues.

This sequence joins TRBV10-3 and TRBJ1-5; the D is unclear. The CDR3 is 15 residues long. The V and J ends lost 4 bases and 1 base respectively, with 11 bases between them. CDR1 and CDR2 (germline): ENHRY, SYGVKD. CDR3 sequence (DNA): TGTGCCATCAGTGCTGGTTACTCGAGCAATCAGCCCCAGCATTTT. Its protein is CAISAGYSSNQPQHF.

The J gene is TRBJ1-5, the V gene TRBV19; D remains ambiguous. CDR3 size: 14 residues. Germline loops: CDR1 LNHDA, CDR2 SQIVND (reference sequence). Trimming took 2 bases from V and 7 from J, leaving 12 bases between them. CDR3 in amino acids: CASSIMAVGQPQHF. The CDR3 region has the DNA TGTGCCAGTAGTATAATGGCAGTTGGCCAGCCCCAGCATTTT.

The V and J genes are TRBV21-1 and TRBJ1-2; whether TRBD1, the table's D call, matches the DNA was not checked. TRBV21-1 is a pseudogene locus. The CDR3 is 16 amino acids. The CDR3 DNA sequence: TGTGCCAGCCCTCCGTGGGCAGGGATGGTCTCTTGCGGCTACACCTTC. It yields the protein CASPPWAGMVSCGYTF.

This clone was seen once. The V gene is TRBV9, the J gene TRBJ2-1; 7 bases align to TRBD2. The trim removed 1 base at V and 3 bases at J, leaving 4 bases unmatched. The germline V gene has CDR1 SGDLS and CDR2 YYNGEE. CDR3 size: 15 residues. CDR3 sequence reads: CASSVRAGDYNEQFF. The CDR3 DNA is TGTGCCAGCAGCGTAAGGGCGGGGGACTACAATGAGCAGTTCTTC.

The rearrangement uses TRBV19 and TRBJ2-7; 10 bases fit TRBD1. CDR1 and CDR2 (germline): LNHDA, SQIVND (reference sequence). CDR3 length: 15 amino acids. J lost 4 bases, V lost 5 bases, and 8 bases had no gene match. CDR3 DNA sequence: TGTGCCAGTAGTGGGAAGACAGGGGGCGATTACGAGCAGTACTTC. Translated: CASSGKTGGDYEQYF.

The chain employs TRBV30 and TRBJ2-1; the D gene is possibly TRBD1 (6 bases). The germline gives CDR1 GTSNPN, CDR2 SVGIG (reference sequence). Trimming took off 2 bases at V and 9 bases at J, with 14 bases between the two ends. CDR3 length equals 13 residues. The CDR3 DNA reads as TGTGCCTGGAGTATTAACAGGGATAGTGAGCAGTTCTTC. Protein: CAWSINRDSEQFF.

This clone came up a few times. This rearrangement joins TRBV3-1 (or the pseudogene TRBV3-2) to TRBJ1-1, with a tentative D call TRBD1 (5 bases). Per the germline V gene, CDR1 is LGHDT and CDR2 is YNNKEL (reference sequence). This CDR3 contains 15 residues. V shed 0 bases and J shed 6 bases, with 14 bases lying between them. Here the CDR3 reads CASSQDQQWGSEAFF. The CDR3 coding sequence is TGTGCCAGCAGCCAAGATCAACAGTGGGGCTCTGAAGCTTTCTTT.